This T cell receptor beta chain was captured in a study of blood T cell repertoires in COVID-19. Only in-frame clones appear in the TCRdb table, and some are missing; sequencing was by immunoSEQ multiplex PCR. The data contain roughly 430,000 clones, approximately 85% of them singletons. J lost 1 base, V lost 5 bases, and 24 bases had no gene match. Per the germline V gene, CDR1 is LNHDA and CDR2 is SQIVND (reference sequence). The CDR3 spans 21 residues. The TCR was taken from a woman in her thirties or forties with acute COVID-19. V is TRBV19 and J is TRBJ2-7, with TRBD2 identical over 9 bases. Sequences were obtained from PBMCs or T cells enriched from blood (not recorded which). The CDR3 region is CASSPFPTGDLRTSVSYEQYF. In nucleotides, the CDR3 is TGTGCCAGTAGTCCGTTTCCGACAGGCGACTTAAGGACTAGCGTATCCTACGAGCAGTACTTC.